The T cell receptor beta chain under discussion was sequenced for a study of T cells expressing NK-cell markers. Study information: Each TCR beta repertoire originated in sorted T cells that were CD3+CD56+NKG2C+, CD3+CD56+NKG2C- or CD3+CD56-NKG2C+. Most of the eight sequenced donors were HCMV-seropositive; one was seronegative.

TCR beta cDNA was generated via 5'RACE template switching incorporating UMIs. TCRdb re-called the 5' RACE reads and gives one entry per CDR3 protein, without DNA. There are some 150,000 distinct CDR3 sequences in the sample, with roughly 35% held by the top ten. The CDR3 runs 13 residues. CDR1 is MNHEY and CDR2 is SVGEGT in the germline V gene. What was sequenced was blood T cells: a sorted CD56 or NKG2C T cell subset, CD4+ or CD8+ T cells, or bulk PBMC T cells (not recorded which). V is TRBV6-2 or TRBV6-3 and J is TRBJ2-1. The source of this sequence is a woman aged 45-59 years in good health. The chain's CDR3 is CASSYSWVGEQFF.